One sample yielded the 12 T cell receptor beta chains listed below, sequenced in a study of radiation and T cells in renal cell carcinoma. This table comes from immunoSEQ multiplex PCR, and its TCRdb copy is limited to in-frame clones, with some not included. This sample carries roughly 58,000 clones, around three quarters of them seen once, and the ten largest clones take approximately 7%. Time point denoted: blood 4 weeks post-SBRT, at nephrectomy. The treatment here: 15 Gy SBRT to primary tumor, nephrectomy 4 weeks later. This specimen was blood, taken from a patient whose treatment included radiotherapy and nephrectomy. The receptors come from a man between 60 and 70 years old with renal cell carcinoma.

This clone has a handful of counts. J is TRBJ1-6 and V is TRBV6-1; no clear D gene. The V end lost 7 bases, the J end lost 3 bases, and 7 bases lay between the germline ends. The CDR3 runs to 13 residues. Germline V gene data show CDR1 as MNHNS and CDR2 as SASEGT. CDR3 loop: CASIRGYNSPLHF. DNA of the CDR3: TGTGCCAGCATCCGGGGCTATAATTCACCCCTCCACTTT.

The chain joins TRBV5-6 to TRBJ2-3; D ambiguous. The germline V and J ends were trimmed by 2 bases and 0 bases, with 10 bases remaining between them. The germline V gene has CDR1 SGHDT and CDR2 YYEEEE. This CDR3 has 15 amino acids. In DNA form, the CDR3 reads TGTGCCAGCAGCTTTACGGCAGGAAGCACAGATACGCAGTATTTT. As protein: CASSFTAGSTDTQYF.

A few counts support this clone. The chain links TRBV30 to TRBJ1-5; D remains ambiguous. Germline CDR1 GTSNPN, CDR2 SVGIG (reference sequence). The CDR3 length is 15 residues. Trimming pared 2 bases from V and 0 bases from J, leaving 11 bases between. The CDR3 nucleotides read TGTGCCTGGAGTATGGCAGGAAATAGCAATCAGCCCCAGCATTTT. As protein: CAWSMAGNSNQPQHF. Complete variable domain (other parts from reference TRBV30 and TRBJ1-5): SQTIHQWPATLVQPVGSPLSLECTVEGTSNPNLYWYRQAAGRGLQLLFYSVGIGQISSEVPQNLSASRPQDRQFILSSKKLLLSDSGFYLCAWSMAGNSNQPQHFGDGTRLSIL.

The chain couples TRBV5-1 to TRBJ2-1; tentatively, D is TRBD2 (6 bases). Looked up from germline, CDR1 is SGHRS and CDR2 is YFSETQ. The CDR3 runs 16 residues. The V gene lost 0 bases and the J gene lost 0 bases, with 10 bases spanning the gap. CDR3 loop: CASSLVQTSSYNEQFF. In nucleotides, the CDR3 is TGCGCCAGCAGCTTGGTCCAGACTAGCTCCTACAATGAGCAGTTCTTC.

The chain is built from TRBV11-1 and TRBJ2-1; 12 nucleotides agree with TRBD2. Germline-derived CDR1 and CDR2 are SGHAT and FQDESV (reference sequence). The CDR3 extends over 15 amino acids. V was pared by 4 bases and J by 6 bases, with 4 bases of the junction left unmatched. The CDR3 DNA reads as TGTGCCAGCAGCTCCCCGACTAGCGGGAGCAATGAGCAGTTCTTC. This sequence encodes CASSSPTSGSNEQFF.

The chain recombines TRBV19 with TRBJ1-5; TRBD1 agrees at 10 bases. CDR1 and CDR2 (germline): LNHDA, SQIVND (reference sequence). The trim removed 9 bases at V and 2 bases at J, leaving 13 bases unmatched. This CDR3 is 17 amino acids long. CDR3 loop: CASRDRGFLRGNQPQHF. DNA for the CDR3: TGTGCCAGCAGGGACAGGGGTTTTCTACGGGGCAATCAGCCCCAGCATTTT.

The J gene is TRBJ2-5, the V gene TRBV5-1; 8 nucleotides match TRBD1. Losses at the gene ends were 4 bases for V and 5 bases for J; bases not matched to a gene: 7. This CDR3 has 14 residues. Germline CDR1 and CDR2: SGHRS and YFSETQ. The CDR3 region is CASSHDRGVETQYF. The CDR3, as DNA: TGCGCCAGCAGCCATGACAGGGGAGTGGAGACCCAGTACTTC. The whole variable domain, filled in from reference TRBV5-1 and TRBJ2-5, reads KAGVTQTPRYLIKTRGQQVTLSCSPISGHRSVSWYQQTPGQGLQFLFEYFSETQRNKGNFPGRFSGRQFSNSRSEMNVSTLELGDSALYLCASSHDRGVETQYFGPGTRLLVL.

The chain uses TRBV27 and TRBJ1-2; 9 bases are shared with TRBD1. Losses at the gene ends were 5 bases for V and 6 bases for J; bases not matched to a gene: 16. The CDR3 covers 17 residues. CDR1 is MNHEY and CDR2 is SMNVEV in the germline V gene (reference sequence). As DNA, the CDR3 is TGTGCCAGCAGTGTCTTATCCGGGACAGGGAACGGGCATGGCTACACCTTC. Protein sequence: CASSVLSGTGNGHGYTF.

The CDR3 bases are TGTGCCTGGAGTGTCCGGGGGGTTTCGACTGAAGCTTTCTTT. It translates to CAWSVRGVSTEAFF. This chain uses TRBV30 with TRBJ1-1; D perhaps matches TRBD1 (5 bases). The CDR3 has 14 residues. Per germline, CDR1 GTSNPN and CDR2 SVGIG (reference sequence). V was cut by 0 bases and J by 5 bases, with 13 bases left in between.

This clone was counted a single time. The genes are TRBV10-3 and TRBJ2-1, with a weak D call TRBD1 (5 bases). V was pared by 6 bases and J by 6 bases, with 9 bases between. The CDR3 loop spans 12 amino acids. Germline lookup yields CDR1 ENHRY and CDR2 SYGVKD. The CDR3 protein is CAIRPQGNEQFF. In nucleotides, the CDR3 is TGTGCCATCAGACCCCAGGGCAATGAGCAGTTCTTC.

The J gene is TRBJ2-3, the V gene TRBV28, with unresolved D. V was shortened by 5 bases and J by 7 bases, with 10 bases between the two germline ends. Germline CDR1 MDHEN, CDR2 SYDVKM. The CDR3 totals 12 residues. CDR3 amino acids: CASSNGFNTQYF. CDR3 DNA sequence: TGTGCCAGCAGTAATGGATTCAATACGCAGTATTTT.

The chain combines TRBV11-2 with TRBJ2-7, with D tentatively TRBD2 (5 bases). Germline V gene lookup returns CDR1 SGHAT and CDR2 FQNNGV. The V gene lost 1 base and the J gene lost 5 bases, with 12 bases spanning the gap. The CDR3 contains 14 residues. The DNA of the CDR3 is TGTGCCAGCAGCTTAGGTCTAGCCCCGGACGAGCAGTACGTC. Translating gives CASSLGLAPDEQYV.